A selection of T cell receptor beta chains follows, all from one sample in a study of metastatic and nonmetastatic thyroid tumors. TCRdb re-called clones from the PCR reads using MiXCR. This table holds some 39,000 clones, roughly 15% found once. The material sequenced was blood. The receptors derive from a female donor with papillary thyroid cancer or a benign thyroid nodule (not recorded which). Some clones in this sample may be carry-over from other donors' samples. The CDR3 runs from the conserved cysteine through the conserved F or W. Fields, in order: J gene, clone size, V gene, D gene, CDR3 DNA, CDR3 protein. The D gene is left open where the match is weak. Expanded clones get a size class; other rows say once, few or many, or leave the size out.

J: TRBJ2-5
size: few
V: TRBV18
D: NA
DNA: TGTGCCAGCTCATCCGGACCATACCAAGAGACCCAGTACTTC
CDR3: CASSSGPYQETQYF

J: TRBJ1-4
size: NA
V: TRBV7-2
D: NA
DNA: TGTGTCAGCAGCTTAGATTTAGGGCTAGTACTGTTTTTT
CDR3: CVSSLDLGLVLFF

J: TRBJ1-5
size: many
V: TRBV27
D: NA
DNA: TGTGCCAGCAGTTTAGGGGGGCACAGCAATCAGCCCCAGCATTTT
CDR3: CASSLGGHSNQPQHF

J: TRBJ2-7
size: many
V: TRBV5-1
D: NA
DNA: TGCGCCAGCAGTGGGGGGAGAACCTACGAGCAGTACTTC
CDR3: CASSGGRTYEQYF

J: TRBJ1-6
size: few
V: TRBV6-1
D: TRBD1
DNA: TGTGCCAGCAGCCTGGGACAGGGGTTTAATTCACCCCTCCACTTT
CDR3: CASSLGQGFNSPLHF

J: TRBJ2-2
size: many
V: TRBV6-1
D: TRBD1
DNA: TGTGCCAGCACGGGGAGTTACGGACAGGGGCGCGGGGAGCTGTTTTTT
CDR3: CASTGSYGQGRGELFF

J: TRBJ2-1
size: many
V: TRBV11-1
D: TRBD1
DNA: TGTGCCAGCAGCTTAGGAAGGGGGCCTTACAATGAGCAGTTCTTC
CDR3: CASSLGRGPYNEQFF

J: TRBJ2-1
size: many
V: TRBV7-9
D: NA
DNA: TGTGCCAGCAGCTTAGCCCTCGGGGTCGGGGAGCAGTTCTTC
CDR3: CASSLALGVGEQFF

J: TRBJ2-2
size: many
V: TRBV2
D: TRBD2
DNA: TGTGCCAGCAGTGAATCTCTAGCGGGAGGTCACACCGGGGAGCTGTTTTTT
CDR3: CASSESLAGGHTGELFF

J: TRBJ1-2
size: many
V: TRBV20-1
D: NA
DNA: TGCAGTGCTAGACCAGGGAATAACTATGGCTACACCTTC
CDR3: CSARPGNNYGYTF

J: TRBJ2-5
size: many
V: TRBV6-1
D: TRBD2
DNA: TGTGCCAGCAGTATAGCGGGAGGGGGTCAAGAGACCCAGCACTTC
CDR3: CASSIAGGGQETQHF

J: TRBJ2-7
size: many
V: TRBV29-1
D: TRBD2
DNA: TGCAGCGTTGAAGATCCGGGGGGATACGAGCAGTACTTC
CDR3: CSVEDPGGYEQYF

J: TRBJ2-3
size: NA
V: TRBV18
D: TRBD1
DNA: TGTGCCAGCTCACCACCGACAGGGGGCTTGGATACGCAGTATTTT
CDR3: CASSPPTGGLDTQYF

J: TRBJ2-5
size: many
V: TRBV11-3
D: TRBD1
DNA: TGTGCCAGCAGCCATCGGACAGGGGGTGACCAAGAGACCCAGTACTTC
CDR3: CASSHRTGGDQETQYF

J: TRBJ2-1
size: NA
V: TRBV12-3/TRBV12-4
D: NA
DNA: TGTGCCAGCAGCCCGTACAGGGCCGGTGAGCAGTTCTTC
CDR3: CASSPYRAGEQFF

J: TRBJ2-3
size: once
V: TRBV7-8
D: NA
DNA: TGTGCCAGCAGCTTTGGGGCAGGGACAGATACGCAGTATTTT
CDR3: CASSFGAGTDTQYF

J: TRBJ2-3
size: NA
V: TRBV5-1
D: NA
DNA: TGCGCCAGCAGCATCCGGAACCATTTGGATACGCAGTATTTT
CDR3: CASSIRNHLDTQYF